The present TCR beta chain was sequenced within a study of beta chain features in type 1 diabetes. Expressed TCRB transcripts were sequenced after all isolated RNA was converted to cDNA. Assay: immunoSEQ multiplex PCR; the TCRdb copy retains only in-frame clones and omits some. The sample records 330,000 or so clones, 12% to 15% being singletons. This CDR3 is 16 amino acids long. V was pared by 1 base and J by 4 bases, with 14 bases between. The germline CDR1 and CDR2 sequences are SGHTA and FQGNSA. Donors contributed one heparinised blood draw apiece, averaging about 110 mL. Staining for CD45RO/CCR7/CD25/CD127/CD95/CD27 allowed sorting of CD4+ naive, central memory, regulatory and stem cell-like memory cells. This clone has a count of ten or more. Its antigen is unknown. Study-level findings and limits: In every one of the four CD4+ subsets, TCRB CDR3s were moderately but significantly shorter in Type 1 diabetes patients.

J is TRBJ2-1 and V is TRBV7-2; D possibly uses TRBD1 or TRBD2 (6 bases each). This TCR derives from a man between 25 and 39 years old in good health. Sequencing used central memory CD4+ T cells from blood. The CDR3 coding sequence is TGTGCCAGCAGCTTAGTTTTGGGGGGCGGGTACAATGAGCAGTTCTTC. Translation: CASSLVLGGGYNEQFF.